These 23 T cell receptor beta chains were all obtained from the same sample, sequenced in a study of T cell responses to AZD1222 COVID-19 vaccine. Sequenced by immunoSEQ multiplex PCR; TCRdb stores in-frame clones only, minus some. This sample carries roughly 150,000 clones, just over 90% of them seen once, and the ten largest clones take roughly 1.2%. The specimen was peripheral blood, collected 28 days after the second AZD1222 dose. These receptors were obtained from an adult who received the AZD1222 COVID-19 vaccine.

The V gene is TRBV3-1 (or the pseudogene TRBV3-2), the J gene TRBJ2-2; unclear D gene. The CDR3 contains 14 residues. Germline V gives CDR1 LGHDT, CDR2 YNNKEL (reference sequence). The V and J ends lost 7 bases and 1 base respectively, with 10 bases between them. CDR3 in DNA: TGTGCCAGCATCCGGACCGGGAACACCGGGGAGCTGTTTTTT. This translates into CASIRTGNTGELFF.

The J gene is TRBJ1-2, the V gene TRBV7-9, with D tentatively TRBD1 (6 bases). V gave up 4 bases and J gave up 4 bases, with 10 bases separating them. The CDR3 consists of 13 residues. Germline V lookup: CDR1 SEHNR, CDR2 FQNEAQ (reference sequence). The CDR3 region has the DNA TGTGCCAGCAGCTCCAACAGGGCCTATGGCTACACCTTC. It specifies CASSSNRAYGYTF.

The chain combines TRBV15 with TRBJ2-7; a possible D gene is TRBD1 (5 bases). The germline CDR1 and CDR2 sequences are LNHNV and YYDKDF (reference sequence). Deletions cut 0 bases from V and 3 bases from J, with 9 bases between. The CDR3 contains 14 residues. For the CDR3, the DNA is TGTGCCACCAGCAGAGACAGGGCCCACTACGAGCAGTACTTC. Its translation: CATSRDRAHYEQYF.

This clone was observed a single time. V is TRBV28 and J is TRBJ1-1; D ambiguous. V was shortened by 3 bases and J by 1 base, with 18 bases between the two germline ends. Germline CDR1 and CDR2: MDHEN and SYDVKM. The CDR3 is made up of 17 amino acids. The CDR3 region has the DNA TGTGCCAGCAGTTTCCCCATTAAGGCAACACCGAACACTGAAGCTTTCTTT. Protein sequence: CASSFPIKATPNTEAFF.

The genes are TRBV27 and TRBJ2-7, with D possibly TRBD2 on 6 matching bases. V lost 6 bases and J lost 2, with 20 bases in between. CDR3 length: 16 residues. CDR1 and CDR2 (germline): MNHEY, SMNVEV (reference sequence). This CDR3 reads CASSPHATGTPYEQYF. CDR3 in DNA: TGTGCCAGCAGCCCGCACGCTACCGGGACTCCCTACGAGCAGTACTTC.

The gene calls are TRBV12-3 or TRBV12-4 and TRBJ2-7; D gene ambiguous. This CDR3 has 12 amino acids. Trimming cost V 2 bases and J 4 bases, with 6 bases left between them. CDR3 in DNA: TGTGCCAGCAGTTTACGGCTTTACGAGCAGTACTTC. It encodes CASSLRLYEQYF.

The V call is TRBV5-1, the J call TRBJ2-2; D gene ambiguous. The germline V gene encodes CDR1 SGHRS and CDR2 YFSETQ. The V gene lost 1 base and the J gene lost 3 bases, with 10 bases spanning the gap. The CDR3 spans 15 residues. CDR3 sequence reads: CASSLNPYYTGELFF. The CDR3 DNA reads as TGCGCCAGCAGCTTGAACCCTTACTACACCGGGGAGCTGTTTTTT.

The V gene is TRBV27, the J gene TRBJ2-6; 12 nucleotides match TRBD2. Trimming at V came to 2 bases and at J to 2 bases, leaving 4 bases not matched to a gene. The CDR3 is made up of 18 amino acids. Per the germline V gene, CDR1 is MNHEY and CDR2 is SMNVEV (reference sequence). This chain's CDR3 is CASSLLLAGGPGANVLTF. The CDR3 bases are TGTGCCAGCAGTTTACTGCTAGCGGGGGGGCCTGGGGCCAACGTCCTGACTTTC.

The chain recombines TRBV5-5 with TRBJ2-7, with D perhaps matching TRBD2 (6 bases). This CDR3 comprises 12 residues. Trimming stripped 3 bases from V and 5 bases from J, with 9 bases between. Germline V lookup: CDR1 SGHKS, CDR2 YYEKEE (reference sequence). The DNA of the CDR3 is TGTGCCAGCAGCTGGCGGGACGACGAGCAGTACTTC. Translation gives CASSWRDDEQYF.

This chain uses TRBV19 with TRBJ2-1; 13 bases agree with TRBD2. Germline CDR1 and CDR2: LNHDA and SQIVND (reference sequence). V gave up 5 bases and J gave up 8 bases; unmatched junction bases: 9. The CDR3 extends over 16 amino acids. The CDR3 reads CASSARTSGSNYEQFF. The CDR3 DNA reads as TGTGCCAGTAGTGCCCGGACTAGCGGGAGTAATTATGAGCAGTTCTTC.

The chain employs TRBV9 and TRBJ2-2; no clear D gene. CDR3 length: 12 amino acids. Germline CDR1 is SGDLS and CDR2 is YYNGEE. Trimming shortened V by 5 bases and J by 1 base, and 3 bases separated the two germline ends. CDR3 nucleotide sequence: TGTGCCAGCAGGAGGAACACCGGGGAGCTGTTTTTT. As protein: CASRRNTGELFF.

This chain's CDR3 is CATSRDLLLRAFSNEQFF. DNA of the CDR3: TGTGCCACCAGCAGAGATTTGCTTCTGAGGGCCTTTTCCAATGAGCAGTTCTTC. J is TRBJ2-1 and V is TRBV15; D might be TRBD2 (5 bases). The CDR3 is made up of 18 amino acids. CDR1 and CDR2 from the germline V gene are LNHNV and YYDKDF (reference sequence). Trimming removed 0 bases at V and 6 bases at J, with 21 bases between.

This chain links TRBV10-3 with TRBJ1-3, with TRBD1 matching 10 bases. The CDR3 length is 17 residues. With 8 bases clipped from V and 0 bases from J, the junction kept 10 bases outside the gene matches. Germline-derived CDR1 and CDR2 are ENHRY and SYGVKD. CDR3 sequence (DNA): TGTGCCATCGCAGCCGGGACAGGGGTAAACTCTGGAAACACCATATATTTT. This encodes CAIAAGTGVNSGNTIYF.

The chain joins TRBV6-5 to TRBJ2-7; D is possibly TRBD1 or TRBD2 (6 bases each). The length of the CDR3 is 15 residues. Germline-derived CDR1 and CDR2 are MNHEY and SVGAGI. Trimming left V 0 bases short and J 4 bases short, with 13 bases between. The CDR3: CASSYSRGEKYEQYF. CDR3 nucleotide sequence: TGTGCCAGCAGTTACTCTAGGGGGGAGAAATACGAGCAGTACTTC.

The V call is TRBV7-6, the J call TRBJ1-2; D gene uncertain. Trimming shortened V by 1 base and J by 4 bases, and 13 bases separated the two germline ends. The germline gives CDR1 SGHVS, CDR2 FNYEAQ. This CDR3 is 15 amino acids long. The CDR3 region has the DNA TGTGCCAGCAGCTTAGGGTCCGACATCCGCTATGGCTACACCTTC. It translates to CASSLGSDIRYGYTF.

The V and J genes are TRBV6-5 and TRBJ2-2; 11 nucleotides agree with TRBD1. This CDR3 region has 15 residues. CDR1 MNHEY and CDR2 SVGAGI come from the germline V gene. V shed 6 bases, J shed 9 bases, and the junction held 9 bases outside the gene matches. The CDR3 nucleotides read TGTGCCAGCAGCCCCTGGGGACAGGGGGACCGGGAGCTGTTTTTT. Protein sequence: CASSPWGQGDRELFF.

The chain couples TRBV28 to TRBJ2-5, with 9 bases aligning to TRBD2. This CDR3 has 17 residues. Germline V gene sequence: CDR1 MDHEN, CDR2 SYDVKM. The V segment lost 3 bases and the J segment 4 bases; nucleotides outside the gene matches: 12. The CDR3 DNA reads as TGTGCCAGCAGTTTCCGGGCTAGCGGGAACGTGCCAGAGACCCAGTACTTC. Protein: CASSFRASGNVPETQYF.

The V gene is TRBV4-1, the J gene TRBJ2-3; 13 bases match TRBD2. Trimming cost V 4 bases and J 3 bases; bases outside gene matches: 7. The CDR3 covers 17 residues. Germline V gene data show CDR1 as MGHRA and CDR2 as YSYEKL. The DNA of the CDR3 is TGCGCCAGCAGCCGACAGGGACTAGCGGGGATGACAGATACGCAGTATTTT. Translating gives CASSRQGLAGMTDTQYF.

In its sample, this clone was seen a few times. V usage is TRBV6-2 or TRBV6-3 and J usage is TRBJ1-1, with D perhaps TRBD1 (5 bases). Germline CDR1 and CDR2: MNHEY and SVGEGT. Trimming took 5 bases from V and 0 from J, leaving 10 bases between them. CDR3 length: 14 residues. CDR3 residues: CASSPGGMNTEAFF. As DNA, the CDR3 is TGTGCCAGCAGTCCCGGGGGGATGAACACTGAAGCTTTCTTT.

The chain uses TRBV6-2 or TRBV6-3 and TRBJ1-1; 7 nucleotides line up with TRBD1. After removal of 4 bases from V and 4 bases from J, the junction contained 9 bases not matched to a gene. The CDR3 extends over 15 amino acids. Germline-derived CDR1 and CDR2 are MNHEY and SVGEGT. CDR3 region: CASSFDRVESTEAFF. In DNA, the CDR3 is TGTGCCAGCAGTTTCGACAGGGTCGAGAGCACTGAAGCTTTCTTT.

The chain links TRBV27 to TRBJ2-3; TRBD2 matches 7 bases. The germline gives CDR1 MNHEY, CDR2 SMNVEV (reference sequence). The CDR3 spans 15 residues. V was pared by 5 bases and J by 0 bases, with 5 bases of the junction left unmatched. The CDR3 is CASSRAGLSTDTQYF. The DNA of the CDR3 is TGTGCCAGCAGTAGAGCGGGACTTAGCACAGATACGCAGTATTTT.

The chain uses TRBV7-9 and TRBJ1-5; TRBD1 matches at 9 bases. Unmatched junction bases numbered 12, after V lost 4 bases and J lost 2 bases. The CDR3 length is 18 residues. Germline V gives CDR1 SEHNR, CDR2 FQNEAQ (reference sequence). The CDR3 DNA follows: TGTGCCAGCAGCTCGGACAGGGGCGCAGGATTGCGCAATCAGCCCCAGCATTTT. It translates to CASSSDRGAGLRNQPQHF.

Regarding this clone: An end of the junction differs from the germline gene, which may be a read error. CDR3 amino acids: CASSLGRDRVRDEQFF. The CDR3 nucleotides read TGTGCTAGCAGCTTAGGTAGGGACAGGGTTCGCGATGAGCAGTTCTTC. The V and J genes are TRBV7-7 and TRBJ2-1, with 9 bases identical to TRBD1. Germline CDR1 and CDR2: SSHAT and FNYEAQ (reference sequence). The CDR3 runs 16 residues.